This TCR beta chain was sequenced for a study of tumor T cells in aggressive B-cell lymphoma. This CDR3 contains 14 residues. V gave up 4 bases and J gave up 13 bases; unmatched junction bases: 7. CDR1 LNHDA and CDR2 SQIVND come from the germline V gene (reference sequence). A few counts support this clone. The data were produced by immunoSEQ multiplex PCR, yet TCRdb's version contains in-frame clones alone and is incomplete. Here the sample spans 400 to 550 clones, about 88% being singletons. Sequencing used tumor tissue. This TCR derives from an adult with diffuse large B cell lymphoma. J is TRBJ2-4 and V is TRBV19; 13 nucleotides agree with TRBD2. For the CDR3, the DNA is TGTGCCAGTAGTACGGGACTAGCGGGGTGGGGGCAGTACTTC. It specifies CASSTGLAGWGQYF.